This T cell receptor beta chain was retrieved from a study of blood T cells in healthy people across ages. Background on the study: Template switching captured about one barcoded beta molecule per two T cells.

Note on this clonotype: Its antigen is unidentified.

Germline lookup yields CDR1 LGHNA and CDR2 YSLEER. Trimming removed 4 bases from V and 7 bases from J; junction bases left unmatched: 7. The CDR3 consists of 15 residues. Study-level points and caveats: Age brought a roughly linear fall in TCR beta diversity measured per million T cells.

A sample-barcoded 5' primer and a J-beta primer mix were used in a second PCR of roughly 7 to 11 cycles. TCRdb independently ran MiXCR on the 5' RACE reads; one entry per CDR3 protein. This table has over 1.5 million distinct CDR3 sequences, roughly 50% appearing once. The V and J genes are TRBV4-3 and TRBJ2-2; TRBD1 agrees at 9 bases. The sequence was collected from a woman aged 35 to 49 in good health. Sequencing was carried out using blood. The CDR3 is CASSPRTGDIGELFF. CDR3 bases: TGCGCCAGCAGCCCCCGGACAGGGGACATCGGGGAGCTGTTTTTT.